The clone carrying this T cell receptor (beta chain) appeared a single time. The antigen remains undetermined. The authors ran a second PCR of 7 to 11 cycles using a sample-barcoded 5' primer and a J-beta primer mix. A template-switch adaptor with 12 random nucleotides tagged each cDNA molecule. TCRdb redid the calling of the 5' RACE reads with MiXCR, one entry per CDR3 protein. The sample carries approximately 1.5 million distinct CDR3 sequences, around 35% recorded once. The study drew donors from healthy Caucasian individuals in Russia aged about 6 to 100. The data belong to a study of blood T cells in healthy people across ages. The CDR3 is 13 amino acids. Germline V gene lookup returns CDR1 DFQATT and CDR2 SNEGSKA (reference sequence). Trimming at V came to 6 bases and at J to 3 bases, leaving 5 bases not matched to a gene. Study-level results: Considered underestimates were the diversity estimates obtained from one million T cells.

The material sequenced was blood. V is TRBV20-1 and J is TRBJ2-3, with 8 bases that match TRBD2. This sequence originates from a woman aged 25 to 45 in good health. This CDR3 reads CSADAGGTDTQYF. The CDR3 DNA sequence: TGCAGTGCGGATGCGGGGGGTACAGATACGCAGTATTTT.